These 23 T cell receptor beta chains were sequenced from one sample in a study of beta chain features in type 1 diabetes. cDNA synthesis used the whole RNA isolate, giving expressed TCRB sequences. Clones were read by immunoSEQ multiplex PCR, and TCRdb kept only the in-frame ones, dropping some. Among hundreds of thousands of clones listed, 68% were seen once. What was sequenced was naive CD4+ T cells from blood. The origin of the receptors is a young man in good health.

In this sample, this clone turned up once. The chain employs TRBV29-1 and TRBJ2-7, with 11 bases identical to TRBD1. V shed 4 bases, J shed 1 base, and the junction held 6 bases outside the gene matches. CDR1 SQVTM and CDR2 ANQGSEA come from the germline V gene. The length of the CDR3 is 15 residues. CDR3 region: CSVGTGGSMSYEQYF. DNA of the CDR3: TGCAGCGTTGGGACAGGGGGCTCCATGTCCTACGAGCAGTACTTC.

The chain joins TRBV25-1 to TRBJ1-2; 9 positions match TRBD1. Germline CDR1 reads MGHDK; CDR2 reads SYGVNS. Trimming at V came to 5 bases and at J to 7 bases, leaving 11 bases not matched to a gene. The CDR3 length is 15 residues. The CDR3 reads CASSPRDREFAGYTF. The CDR3 nucleotides are TGTGCCAGCAGTCCCCGGGACAGGGAATTTGCTGGCTACACCTTC.

The chain is built from TRBV30 and TRBJ1-6; D gene unclear. This CDR3 is built from 16 residues. V lost 1 base and J lost 0, with 10 bases in between. Germline CDR1 reads GTSNPN; CDR2 reads SVGIG (reference sequence). The CDR3 sequence is CAWSGAGSSYNSPLHF. As DNA, the CDR3 is TGTGCCTGGAGTGGGGCGGGGAGCTCCTATAATTCACCCCTCCACTTT.

This rearrangement joins TRBV23-1 to TRBJ1-1, with D possibly being TRBD1 (5 bases). TRBV23-1 is sorted into the ORF group, with uncertain function. V dropped 2 bases and J dropped 0 bases, with 10 bases sitting between them. This CDR3 has 15 residues. In nucleotides, the CDR3 is TGCGCCAGCAGTCAAAGGGGATGGGTGAACACTGAAGCTTTCTTT. This sequence encodes CASSQRGWVNTEAFF.

The CDR3 DNA reads as TGTGCCTGGAGTGACTACAACATGGGGCAAGAGACCCAGTACTTC. Translation: CAWSDYNMGQETQYF. V is TRBV30 and J is TRBJ2-5; D gene unclear. Germline V gene sequence: CDR1 GTSNPN, CDR2 SVGIG (reference sequence). Deletions cut 1 base from V and 2 bases from J, with 14 bases between. The CDR3 is 15 residues long.

The gene calls are TRBV9 and TRBJ1-2, with no clear D. Per germline, CDR1 SGDLS and CDR2 YYNGEE. The length of the CDR3 is 14 residues. V was pared by 3 bases and J by 0 bases, with 9 bases between. CDR3 residues: CASSATASNYGYTF. The CDR3 DNA is TGTGCCAGCAGCGCGACCGCATCTAACTATGGCTACACCTTC.

About this clone: The same CDR3 arises from other DNA sequences in this sample as well. The chain joins TRBV28 to TRBJ2-5; D is uncertain. V lost 2 bases, J lost 4 bases, and 2 bases lay in between. The CDR3 totals 11 residues. CDR1 and CDR2 (germline): MDHEN, SYDVKM. The CDR3 is CASSLGETQYF. The CDR3 bases are TGTGCCAGCAGTTTAGGAGAGACCCAGTACTTC.

The genes are TRBV27 and TRBJ2-7; D uncertain. Trimming left V 5 bases short and J 9 bases short, with 11 bases between. Germline V gene data show CDR1 as MNHEY and CDR2 as SMNVEV (reference sequence). The CDR3 loop spans 11 amino acids. CDR3 sequence: CASSEGRRQYF. For the CDR3, the DNA is TGTGCCAGCAGTGAAGGGCGGAGGCAGTACTTC.

The table lists this clone with a count of one. This chain's CDR3 is CASSLVASGNYEQYF. The CDR3 nucleotides are TGCGCCAGCAGCTTGGTTGCTAGCGGAAACTACGAGCAGTACTTC. The chain has TRBV5-1 and TRBJ2-7; 7 bases are a match to TRBD2. Germline V gene lookup returns CDR1 SGHRS and CDR2 YFSETQ. The V gene end was trimmed by 0 bases and the J gene end by 3 bases; junction bases not matched to a gene: 6. The CDR3 has 15 residues.

The chain links TRBV7-2 to TRBJ1-5, with TRBD1 matching over 9 bases. The junction had 8 bases not matched to a gene; V was cut back by 5 bases and J by 0 bases. Germline values: CDR1 SGHTA, CDR2 FQGNSA. The CDR3 totals 17 residues. The CDR3 DNA sequence: TGTGCCAGCAGCATGGACAGGGGCCACTATAGCAATCAGCCCCAGCATTTT. Translating it yields CASSMDRGHYSNQPQHF.

This rearrangement joins TRBV4-2 to TRBJ1-4; 8 bases map to TRBD1. CDR3 size: 15 residues. Germline loops: CDR1 LGHNA, CDR2 YNFKEQ. V lost 3 bases to trimming and J lost 8 bases; unmatched junction nucleotides: 8. The CDR3 bases are TGTGCCAGCAGCCATCCCGGGACAGGAAGAGAAAAACTGTTTTTT. This sequence encodes CASSHPGTGREKLFF.

The chain has TRBV7-2 and TRBJ1-5; TRBD1 matches at 7 bases. After removal of 2 bases from V and 4 bases from J, the junction contained 8 bases not matched to a gene. The CDR3 spans 16 residues. Per the germline V gene, CDR1 is SGHTA and CDR2 is FQGNSA. The CDR3 here is CASSLTGTAINQPQHF. The DNA for the CDR3 is TGTGCCAGCAGCTTAACCGGGACAGCGATAAATCAGCCCCAGCATTTT.

The chain carries TRBV9 and TRBJ2-3, with D possibly matching TRBD2 (5 bases). The CDR3 totals 14 residues. Trimming took off 0 bases at V and 4 bases at J, with 9 bases between the two ends. From germline, CDR1 is SGDLS and CDR2 YYNGEE. The CDR3 coding sequence is TGTGCCAGCAGCGTAGAGGCGGGCTCAGATACGCAGTATTTT. It translates to CASSVEAGSDTQYF.

The chain carries TRBV30 and TRBJ1-6; D gene uncertain. The V gene lost 2 bases and the J gene lost 9 bases, with 11 bases spanning the gap. The CDR3 has 13 residues. Germline V CDR1 and CDR2: GTSNPN, SVGIG (reference sequence). CDR3 nucleotide sequence: TGTGCCTGGAGTATGCAGATGAGTTCACCCCTCCACTTT. Translating gives CAWSMQMSSPLHF. Full variable domain (outside the CDR3, taken from reference TRBV30 and TRBJ1-6): SQTIHQWPATLVQPVGSPLSLECTVEGTSNPNLYWYRQAAGRGLQLLFYSVGIGQISSEVPQNLSASRPQDRQFILSSKKLLLSDSGFYLCAWSMQMSSPLHFGNGTRLTVT.

To note about this clone: The sample carries other DNA sequences with the same CDR3. CDR3 protein: CASSPADTQYF. The CDR3 DNA is TGTGCCAGCTCACCAGCAGATACGCAGTATTTT. This chain connects TRBV18 to TRBJ2-3; D gene unclear. Trimming left V 2 bases short and J 4 bases short, with 1 base between. The CDR3 is 11 amino acids. Looked up from germline, CDR1 is KGHSH and CDR2 is LQKENI.

This clone was picked up a small number of times. The rearrangement joins TRBV30 to TRBJ1-5, with TRBD1 matching 8 bases. The CDR3 is made up of 15 amino acids. With 0 bases clipped from V and 6 bases from J, the junction kept 7 bases outside the gene matches. The germline V gene encodes CDR1 GTSNPN and CDR2 SVGIG (reference sequence). The CDR3 protein is CAWSVYPGGGQPQHF. In DNA form, the CDR3 reads TGTGCCTGGAGTGTATATCCAGGGGGCGGTCAGCCCCAGCATTTT.

The chain uses TRBV7-8 and TRBJ2-7; D is undetermined. CDR3 length: 14 residues. Germline CDR1 and CDR2: SGHVS and FQNEAQ. V was cut by 6 bases and J by 0 bases, with 12 bases left in between. The CDR3 DNA sequence: TGTGCCAGCAGTATGGGGAAGGACTCCTACGAGCAGTACTTC. Protein sequence: CASSMGKDSYEQYF. The full variable domain, its missing parts supplied by reference TRBV7-8 and TRBJ2-7, is GAGVSQSPRYKVAKRGQDVALRCDPISGHVSLFWYQQALGQGPEFLTYFQNEAQLDKSGLPSDRFFAERPEGSVSTLKIQRTQQEDSAVYLCASSMGKDSYEQYFGPGTRLTVT.

In this sample, this clone turned up a few times. The J gene is TRBJ2-1, the V gene TRBV11-2; 8 bases line up with TRBD2. Per germline, CDR1 SGHAT and CDR2 FQNNGV. The length of the CDR3 is 14 residues. With V trimmed by 1 base and J by 8 bases, 4 bases remained unmatched. DNA for the CDR3: TGTGCCAGCAGCTTAGTACCCGGGGGGGATGAGCAGTTCTTC. Encoded protein: CASSLVPGGDEQFF.

The V call is TRBV7-9, the J call TRBJ2-3; D unresolved. Germline CDR1 SEHNR, CDR2 FQNEAQ (reference sequence). The CDR3 contains 15 residues. Trimming left V 5 bases short and J 2 bases short, with 14 bases between. CDR3 nucleotides: TGTGCCAGCAGCCCGAGTTTTGGTATCACAGATACGCAGTATTTT. Translating it yields CASSPSFGITDTQYF.

The chain employs TRBV7-9 and TRBJ2-3; tentatively, D is TRBD1 or TRBD2 (6 bases each). Trimming took off 7 bases at V and 0 bases at J, with 20 bases between the two ends. This CDR3 has 17 residues. The germline gives CDR1 SEHNR, CDR2 FQNEAQ (reference sequence). The CDR3 spells CASTLGGRMGSTDTQYF. In DNA form, the CDR3 reads TGTGCCAGCACCCTGGGGGGCCGGATGGGGAGCACAGATACGCAGTATTTT.

This chain links TRBV7-2 with TRBJ2-1, with D unclear. Germline CDR1 and CDR2: SGHTA and FQGNSA. This CDR3 is 12 amino acids long. V gave up 5 bases and J gave up 8 bases, with 10 bases separating them. This CDR3 reads CASSPVRHEQFF. CDR3 DNA sequence: TGTGCCAGCAGCCCGGTCCGGCATGAGCAGTTCTTC.

V gene TRBV7-2 combines with J gene TRBJ2-7; 8 positions match TRBD2. This CDR3 is built from 13 residues. The ends lost 5 bases at V and 7 bases at J; junction bases unmatched: 7. Germline V gene lookup returns CDR1 SGHTA and CDR2 FQGNSA. CDR3 DNA sequence: TGTGCCAGCAGCCCTAGACTAGCGAGTGAGCAGTACTTC. Its translation: CASSPRLASEQYF.

The chain couples TRBV29-1 to TRBJ1-2; 9 bases are shared with TRBD1. V shed 5 bases, J shed 6 bases, and the junction held 1 base outside the gene matches. The V gene's germline CDR1 is SQVTM and CDR2 ANQGSEA. This CDR3 comprises 11 residues. The DNA for the CDR3 is TGCAGCGTTACAGGGGGCGATGGCTACACCTTC. Protein: CSVTGGDGYTF.